Sequencing of this T cell receptor (beta chain) was carried out in a study of shared T cell receptors in the human thymus (dated by TCRdb to about 2021). At the level of the whole study: The study examined how the human thymus generates shared, self-reactive T-cell receptor alpha chains.

Looking up the germline V gene yields CDR1 SGHDT and CDR2 YYEEEE. The CDR3 covers 19 residues, taking in both the cysteine and the phenylalanine. Only CDR3 DNA is held: 57 bases, read in frame from base 1. Trimming removed 0 bases from V and 0 bases from J; the gene matches leave 13 bases unexplained. The library was generated by the immunoSEQ multiplex PCR assay. This is the immuneACCESS table as TCRdb keeps it, with only in-frame sequences that have V and J called. A part of the clones is gone; compared with another copy, unresolved V genes explain less than half, and the rest is unexplained. In all, the sample holds approximately 730,000 clones, and 80% to 90% of those were seen once. The ten largest clones add up to around 0.01% of the sample. As to this clone: Its antigen remains undetermined. One base away there is no much larger clone; base qualities are not given.

Separately, the same data were catalogued under a study of human thymus T cells. Drawing on the second study: In Finland, the donors were immunologically healthy infants who were having open corrective cardiac surgery for congenital heart defects. The thymus tissue came from surgical resects taken out during corrective cardiac surgery. Both the thymic and the peripheral blood repertoires appeared to show biased V and J gene segment usage. Highly overlapping thymic TCR repertoires among unrelated individuals were reported in the related research. The study described the TCR alpha and beta repertoires in roughly 8 infant thymus samples and a handful of matching peripheral blood samples. The cohort included six male and a couple of female infants, with donor ages spanning 7 to 244 days. Thymocytes were freed from the tissue by mechanical means and kept at -70 degrees C as pellets of roughly 8.5-31 million cells. Genomic DNA was extracted from frozen cell pellets with a QIAsymphony instrument. The immunoSEQ multiplex PCR assay was used to amplify the TCRB and TCRAD loci from a standardized quantity of quality-controlled genomic DNA. The V(D)J region was spanned by amplicons of a length sufficient to cover the CDR3 and to identify V and J genes. Through the commercial immunoSEQ service, the amplicons were sequenced on an Illumina platform. Primer bias and sequencing errors were corrected as previously described, and TCRAD and TCRB definitions were based on the IMGT database. The repertoires were analysed using immunoSEQ Analyzer 3.0 and VDJTools for basic statistics, V/J segment usage, diversity estimates, rarefaction and pairwise overlap. To estimate diversity, the Chao1, ChaoE, Efron-Thisted, Shannon and inverse Simpson indices were applied, and diversity was also estimated on datasets down-sampled to the smallest sample. Repertoire overlap used strict matching of CDR3 nucleotide sequence, V gene and J gene, with Jaccard-based multidimensional scaling clustering. On average, thymus samples yielded around 810,000 unique TCRB clonotypes, whereas blood samples yielded about 84,000.

What was sequenced was thymocytes. Here the chain combines TRBV5-6 and TRBJ1-1; TRBD1 aligns with 8 central bases. The source of this sequence is a girl under two years old with a congenital heart defect. Donor details come from another sample of the same person, matched by shared clones. The CDR3 corresponds to CASSLVGDWTGNMNTEAFF. At the DNA level, the sequence is TGTGCCAGCAGCTTGGTAGGGGATTGGACAGGGAACATGAACACTGAAGCTTTCTTT.